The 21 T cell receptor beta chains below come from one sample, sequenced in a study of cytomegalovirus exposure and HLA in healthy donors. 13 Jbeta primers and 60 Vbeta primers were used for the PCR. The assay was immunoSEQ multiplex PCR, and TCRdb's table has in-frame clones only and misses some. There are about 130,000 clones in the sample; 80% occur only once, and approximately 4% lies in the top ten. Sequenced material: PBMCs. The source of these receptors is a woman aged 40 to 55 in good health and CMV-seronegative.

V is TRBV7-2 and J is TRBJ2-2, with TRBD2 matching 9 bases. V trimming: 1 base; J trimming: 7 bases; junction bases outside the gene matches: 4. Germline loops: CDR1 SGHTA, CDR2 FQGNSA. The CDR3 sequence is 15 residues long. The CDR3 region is CASSLVAGVIGELFF. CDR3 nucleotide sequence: TGTGCCAGCAGCTTAGTAGCGGGAGTCATCGGGGAGCTGTTTTTT.

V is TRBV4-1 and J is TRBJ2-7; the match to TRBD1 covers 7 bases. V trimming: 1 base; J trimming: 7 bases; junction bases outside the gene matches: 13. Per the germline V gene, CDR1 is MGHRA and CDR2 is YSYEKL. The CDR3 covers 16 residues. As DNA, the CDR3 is TGCGCCAGCAGCCAAGCCGAAAGGGGGCACGTTGGTGAGCAGTACTTC. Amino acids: CASSQAERGHVGEQYF.

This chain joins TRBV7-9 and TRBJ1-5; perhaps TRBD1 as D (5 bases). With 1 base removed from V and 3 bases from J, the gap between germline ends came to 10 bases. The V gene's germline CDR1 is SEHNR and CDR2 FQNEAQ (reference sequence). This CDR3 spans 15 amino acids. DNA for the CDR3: TGTGCCAGCAGCTTAGGTCAGGGCCCCAATCAGCCCCAGCATTTT. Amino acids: CASSLGQGPNQPQHF. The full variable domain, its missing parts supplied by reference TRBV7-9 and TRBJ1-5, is DTGVSQNPRHKITKRGQNVTFRCDPISEHNRLYWYRQTLGQGPEFLTYFQNEAQLEKSRLLSDRFSAERPKGSFSTLEIQRTEQGDSAMYLCASSLGQGPNQPQHFGDGTRLSIL.

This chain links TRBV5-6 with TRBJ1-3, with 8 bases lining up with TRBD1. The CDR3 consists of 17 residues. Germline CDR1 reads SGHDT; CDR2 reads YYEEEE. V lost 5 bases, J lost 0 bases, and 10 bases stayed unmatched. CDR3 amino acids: CASSPVGQGVSGNTIYF. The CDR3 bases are TGTGCCAGCAGTCCCGTCGGACAGGGTGTCTCTGGAAACACCATATATTTT. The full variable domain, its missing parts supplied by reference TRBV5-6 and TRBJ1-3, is DAGVTQSPTHLIKTRGQQVTLRCSPKSGHDTVSWYQQALGQGPQFIFQYYEEEERQRGNFPDRFSGHQFPNYSSELNVNALLLGDSALYLCASSPVGQGVSGNTIYFGEGSWLTVV.

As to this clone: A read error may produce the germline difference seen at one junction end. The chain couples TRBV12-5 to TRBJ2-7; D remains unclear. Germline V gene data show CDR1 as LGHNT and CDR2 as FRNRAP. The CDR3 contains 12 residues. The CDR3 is CASGIDSHEQYF. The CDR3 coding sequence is TGTGCTAGTGGGATCGACTCCCACGAGCAGTACTTC.

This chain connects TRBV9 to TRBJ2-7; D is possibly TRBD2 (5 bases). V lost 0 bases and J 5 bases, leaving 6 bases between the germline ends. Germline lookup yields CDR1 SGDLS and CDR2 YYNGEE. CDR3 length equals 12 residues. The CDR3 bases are TGTGCCAGCAGCGTAGGGGAGAACGAGCAGTACTTC. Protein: CASSVGENEQYF.

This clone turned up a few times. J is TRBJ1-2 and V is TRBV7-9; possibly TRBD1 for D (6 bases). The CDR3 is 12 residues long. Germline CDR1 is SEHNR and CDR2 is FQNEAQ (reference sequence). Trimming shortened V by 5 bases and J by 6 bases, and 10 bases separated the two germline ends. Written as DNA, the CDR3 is TGTGCCAGCAGCCGGACAGTGGATGGCTACACCTTC. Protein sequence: CASSRTVDGYTF.

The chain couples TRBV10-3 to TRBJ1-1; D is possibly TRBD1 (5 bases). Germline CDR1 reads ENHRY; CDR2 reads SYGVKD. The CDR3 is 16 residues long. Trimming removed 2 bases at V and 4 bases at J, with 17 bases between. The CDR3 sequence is CAISENDGGRGTEAFF. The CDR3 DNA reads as TGTGCCATCAGTGAGAACGACGGGGGACGGGGCACTGAAGCTTTCTTT.

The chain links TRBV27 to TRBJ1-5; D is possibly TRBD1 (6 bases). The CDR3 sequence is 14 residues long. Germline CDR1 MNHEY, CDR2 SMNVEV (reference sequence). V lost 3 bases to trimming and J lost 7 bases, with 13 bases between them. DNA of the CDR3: TGTGCCAGCAGTTTTGACCAGGGGTCCCAGCCCCAGCATTTT. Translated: CASSFDQGSQPQHF.

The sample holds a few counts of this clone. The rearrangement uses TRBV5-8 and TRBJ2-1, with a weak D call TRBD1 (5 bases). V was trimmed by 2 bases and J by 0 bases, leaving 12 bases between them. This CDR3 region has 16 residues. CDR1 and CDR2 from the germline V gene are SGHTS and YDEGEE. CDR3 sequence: CASSFRAGASYNEQFF. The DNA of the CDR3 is TGTGCCAGCAGCTTCCGAGCTGGGGCCTCCTACAATGAGCAGTTCTTC.

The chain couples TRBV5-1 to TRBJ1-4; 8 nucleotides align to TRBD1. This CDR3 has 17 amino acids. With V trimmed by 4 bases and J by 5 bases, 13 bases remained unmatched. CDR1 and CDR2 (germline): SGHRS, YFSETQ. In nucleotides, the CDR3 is TGCGCCAGCAGCCCCAGGACAGGGCTGGGAACAAATGAAAAACTGTTTTTT. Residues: CASSPRTGLGTNEKLFF.

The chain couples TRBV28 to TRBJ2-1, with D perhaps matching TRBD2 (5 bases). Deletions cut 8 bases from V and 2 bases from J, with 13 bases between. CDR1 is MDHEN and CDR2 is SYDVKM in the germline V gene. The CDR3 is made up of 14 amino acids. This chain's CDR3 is CASGSLGPYNEQFF. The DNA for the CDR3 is TGTGCCAGCGGGAGCTTAGGGCCCTACAATGAGCAGTTCTTC.

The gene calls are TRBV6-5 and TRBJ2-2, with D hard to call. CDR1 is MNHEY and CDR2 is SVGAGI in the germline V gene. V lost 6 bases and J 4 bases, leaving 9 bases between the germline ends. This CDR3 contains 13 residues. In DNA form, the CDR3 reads TGTGCCAGCAGCCGCGATATCACCGGGGAGCTGTTTTTT. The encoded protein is CASSRDITGELFF.

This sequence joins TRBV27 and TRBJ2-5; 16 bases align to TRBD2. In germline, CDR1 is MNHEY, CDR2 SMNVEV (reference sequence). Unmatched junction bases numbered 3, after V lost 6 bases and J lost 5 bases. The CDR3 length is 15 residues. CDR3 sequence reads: CASSSGLAGGETQYF. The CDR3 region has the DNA TGTGCCAGCAGCTCGGGACTAGCGGGAGGGGAGACCCAGTACTTC.

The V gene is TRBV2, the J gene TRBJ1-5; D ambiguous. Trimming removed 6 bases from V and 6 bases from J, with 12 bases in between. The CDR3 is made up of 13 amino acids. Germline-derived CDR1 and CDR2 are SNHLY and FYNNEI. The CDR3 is CASSTLGGQPQHF. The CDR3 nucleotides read TGTGCCAGCAGCACACTCGGCGGTCAGCCCCAGCATTTT.

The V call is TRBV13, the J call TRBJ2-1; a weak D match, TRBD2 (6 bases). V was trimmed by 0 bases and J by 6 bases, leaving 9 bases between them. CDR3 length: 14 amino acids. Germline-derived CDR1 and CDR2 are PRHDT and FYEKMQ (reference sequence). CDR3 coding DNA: TGTGCCAGCAGCTTAGGACTAGCTTCCAATGAGCAGTTCTTC. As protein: CASSLGLASNEQFF.

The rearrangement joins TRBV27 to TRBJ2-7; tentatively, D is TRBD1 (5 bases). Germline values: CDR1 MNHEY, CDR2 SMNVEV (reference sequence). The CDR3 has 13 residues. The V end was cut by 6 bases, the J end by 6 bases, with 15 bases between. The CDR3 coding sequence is TGTGCCAGCAGGCCTCCAGGGCCCAGCGAGCAGTACTTC. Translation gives CASRPPGPSEQYF.

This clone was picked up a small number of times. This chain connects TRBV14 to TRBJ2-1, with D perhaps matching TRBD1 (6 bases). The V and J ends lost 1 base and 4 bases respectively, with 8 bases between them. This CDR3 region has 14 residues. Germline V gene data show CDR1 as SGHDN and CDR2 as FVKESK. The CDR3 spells CASSQVDSYNEQFF. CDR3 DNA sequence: TGTGCCAGCAGCCAAGTGGACAGTTACAATGAGCAGTTCTTC.

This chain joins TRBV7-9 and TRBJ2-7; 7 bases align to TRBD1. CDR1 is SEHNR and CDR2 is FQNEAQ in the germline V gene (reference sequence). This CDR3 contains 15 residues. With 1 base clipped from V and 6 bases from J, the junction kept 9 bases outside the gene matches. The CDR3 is CASSLGGAHRGEQYF. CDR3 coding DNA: TGTGCCAGCAGCTTAGGGGGAGCCCACAGGGGCGAGCAGTACTTC.

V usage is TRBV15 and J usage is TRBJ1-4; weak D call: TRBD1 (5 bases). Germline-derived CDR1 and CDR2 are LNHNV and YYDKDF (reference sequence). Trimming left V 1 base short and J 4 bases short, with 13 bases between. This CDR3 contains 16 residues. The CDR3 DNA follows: TGTGCCACCAGCAGAGGGCCCCGGGGGGTTAATGAAAAACTGTTTTTT. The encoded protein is CATSRGPRGVNEKLFF.

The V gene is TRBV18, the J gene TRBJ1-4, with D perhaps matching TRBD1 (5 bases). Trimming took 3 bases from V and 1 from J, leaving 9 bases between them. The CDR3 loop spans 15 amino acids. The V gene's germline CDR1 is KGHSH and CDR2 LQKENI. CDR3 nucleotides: TGTGCCAGCTCACCCCGACAGAAAACTAATGAAAAACTGTTTTTT. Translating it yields CASSPRQKTNEKLFF.